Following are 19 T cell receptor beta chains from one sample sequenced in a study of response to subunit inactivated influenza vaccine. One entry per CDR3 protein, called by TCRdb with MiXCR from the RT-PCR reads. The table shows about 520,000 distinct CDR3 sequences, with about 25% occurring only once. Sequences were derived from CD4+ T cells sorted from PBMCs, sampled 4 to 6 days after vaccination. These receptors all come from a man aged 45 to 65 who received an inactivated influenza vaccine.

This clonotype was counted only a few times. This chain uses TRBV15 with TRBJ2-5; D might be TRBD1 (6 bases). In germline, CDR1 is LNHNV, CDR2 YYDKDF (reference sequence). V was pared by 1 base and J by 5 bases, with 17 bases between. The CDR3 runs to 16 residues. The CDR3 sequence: CATSRAGTTREETQYF. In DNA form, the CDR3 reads TGTGCCACCAGCAGAGCCGGGACAACTCGAGAGGAGACCCAGTACTTC.

The chain's CDR3 is CSVGQGAETQYF. For the CDR3, the DNA is TGCAGCGTTGGTCAGGGAGCGGAGACCCAGTACTTC. This chain connects TRBV29-1 to TRBJ2-5; D may be TRBD1 or TRBD2 (5 bases each). The CDR3 spans 12 residues. Trimming removed 4 bases at V and 5 bases at J, with 11 bases between. CDR1 and CDR2 from the germline V gene are SQVTM and ANQGSEA.

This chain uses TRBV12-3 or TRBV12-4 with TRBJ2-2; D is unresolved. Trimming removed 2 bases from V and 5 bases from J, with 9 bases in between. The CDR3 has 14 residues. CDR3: CASSLQAATGELFF. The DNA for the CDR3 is TGTGCCAGCAGTTTACAAGCAGCTACCGGGGAGCTGTTTTTT.

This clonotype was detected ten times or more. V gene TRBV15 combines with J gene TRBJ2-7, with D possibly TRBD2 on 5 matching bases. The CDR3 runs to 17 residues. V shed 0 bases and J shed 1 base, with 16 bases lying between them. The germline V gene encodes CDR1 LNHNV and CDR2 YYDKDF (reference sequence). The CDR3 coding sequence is TGTGCCACCAGCAGAGATCGGGCGAGGGTCGTTTCCTACGAGCAGTACTTC. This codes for CATSRDRARVVSYEQYF.

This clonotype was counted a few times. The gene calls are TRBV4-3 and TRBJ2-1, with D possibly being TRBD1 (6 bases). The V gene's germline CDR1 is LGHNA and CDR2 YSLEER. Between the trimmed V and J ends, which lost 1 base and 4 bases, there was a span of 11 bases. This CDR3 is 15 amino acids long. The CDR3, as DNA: TGCGCCAGCAGCCAAGGGGGGACACCATACAATGAGCAGTTCTTC. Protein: CASSQGGTPYNEQFF.

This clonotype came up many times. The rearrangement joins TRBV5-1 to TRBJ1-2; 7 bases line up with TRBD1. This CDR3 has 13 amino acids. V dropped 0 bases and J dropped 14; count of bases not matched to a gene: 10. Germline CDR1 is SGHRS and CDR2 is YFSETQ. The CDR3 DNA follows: TGCGCCAGCAGCTTGGTGGGACAGCCAGAGGGAACCTTC. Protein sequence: CASSLVGQPEGTF. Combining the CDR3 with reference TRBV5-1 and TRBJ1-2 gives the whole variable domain KAGVTQTPRYLIKTRGQQVTLSCSPISGHRSVSWYQQTPGQGLQFLFEYFSETQRNKGNFPGRFSGRQFSNSRSEMNVSTLELGDSALYLCASSLVGQPEGTFGSGTRLTVV.

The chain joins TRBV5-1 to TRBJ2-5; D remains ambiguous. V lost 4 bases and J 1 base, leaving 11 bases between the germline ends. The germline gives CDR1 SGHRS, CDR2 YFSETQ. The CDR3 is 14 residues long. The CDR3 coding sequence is TGCGCCAGCAGCCAGCTAAACCTCCAAGAGACCCAGTACTTC. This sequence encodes CASSQLNLQETQYF.

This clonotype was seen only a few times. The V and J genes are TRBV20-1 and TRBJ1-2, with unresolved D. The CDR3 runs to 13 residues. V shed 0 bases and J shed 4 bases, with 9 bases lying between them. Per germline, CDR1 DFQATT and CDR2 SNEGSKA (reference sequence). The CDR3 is CSARDGMAYGYTF. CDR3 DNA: TGCAGTGCTAGAGATGGGATGGCCTATGGCTACACCTTC.

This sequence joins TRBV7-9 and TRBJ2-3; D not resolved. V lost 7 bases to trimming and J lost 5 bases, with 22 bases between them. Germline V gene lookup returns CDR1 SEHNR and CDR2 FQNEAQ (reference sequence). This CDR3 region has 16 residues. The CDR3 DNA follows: TGTGCCAGCATCCCTCTCCCGCGGACCTTAAAAGATACGCAGTATTTT. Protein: CASIPLPRTLKDTQYF. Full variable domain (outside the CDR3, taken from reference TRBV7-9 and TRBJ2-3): DTGVSQNPRHKITKRGQNVTFRCDPISEHNRLYWYRQTLGQGPEFLTYFQNEAQLEKSRLLSDRFSAERPKGSFSTLEIQRTEQGDSAMYLCASIPLPRTLKDTQYFGPGTRLTVL.

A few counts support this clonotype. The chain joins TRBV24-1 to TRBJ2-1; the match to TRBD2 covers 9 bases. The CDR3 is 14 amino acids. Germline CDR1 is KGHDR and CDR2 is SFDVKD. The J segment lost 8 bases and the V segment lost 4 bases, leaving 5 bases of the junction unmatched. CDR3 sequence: CATSDQGTSYEQFF. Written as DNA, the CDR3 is TGTGCCACCAGTGACCAAGGGACTAGCTATGAGCAGTTCTTC.

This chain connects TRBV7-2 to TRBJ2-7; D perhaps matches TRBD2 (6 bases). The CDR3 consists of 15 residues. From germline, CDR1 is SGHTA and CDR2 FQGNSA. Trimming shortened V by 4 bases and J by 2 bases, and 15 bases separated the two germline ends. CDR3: CASSSAGGRTYEQYF. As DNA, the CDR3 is TGTGCCAGCAGCTCAGCCGGGGGAAGAACCTACGAGCAGTACTTC.

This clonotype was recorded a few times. The CDR3 region has the DNA TGCGCCAGCAGCACCGGGGGGCTAGCGGAGAGGGGTGAGCAGTTCTTC. Translation gives CASSTGGLAERGEQFF. The chain has TRBV5-1 and TRBJ2-1; a possible D gene is TRBD2 (7 bases). V was pared by 4 bases and J by 9 bases, with 23 bases between. Germline assignment: CDR1 SGHRS and CDR2 YFSETQ. The CDR3 length is 16 residues.

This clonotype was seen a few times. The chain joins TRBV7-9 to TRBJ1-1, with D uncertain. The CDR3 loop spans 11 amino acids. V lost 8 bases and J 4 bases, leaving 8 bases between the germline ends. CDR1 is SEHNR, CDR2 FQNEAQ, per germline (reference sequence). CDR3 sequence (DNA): TGTGCCAGCGTACAGTTCACTGAAGCTTTCTTT. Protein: CASVQFTEAFF.

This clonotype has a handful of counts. CDR3 in amino acids: CASSLLTSGAKNIQYF. CDR3 sequence (DNA): TGTGCCAGCAGCTTGTTGACTAGCGGGGCCAAAAACATTCAGTACTTC. The chain employs TRBV5-6 and TRBJ2-4; 10 nucleotides line up with TRBD2. The CDR3 contains 16 residues. The trim removed 1 base at V and 1 base at J, leaving 2 bases unmatched. The germline gives CDR1 SGHDT, CDR2 YYEEEE.

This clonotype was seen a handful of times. CDR3 protein: CATSETGTRDQETQYF. The CDR3 DNA reads as TGTGCCACCAGTGAAACCGGGACTAGGGACCAAGAGACCCAGTACTTC. The chain joins TRBV24-1 to TRBJ2-5; 8 bases align to TRBD2. CDR1 is KGHDR, CDR2 SFDVKD, per germline. J gave up 0 bases and V 4 bases, and 6 bases lay outside the gene matches. The CDR3 is 16 residues long.

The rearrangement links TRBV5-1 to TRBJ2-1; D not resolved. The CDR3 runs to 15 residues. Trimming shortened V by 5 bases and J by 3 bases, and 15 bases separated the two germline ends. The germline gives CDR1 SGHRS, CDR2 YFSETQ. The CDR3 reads CASSPQAANYNEQFF. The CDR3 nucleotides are TGCGCCAGCAGTCCCCAGGCAGCCAACTACAATGAGCAGTTCTTC.

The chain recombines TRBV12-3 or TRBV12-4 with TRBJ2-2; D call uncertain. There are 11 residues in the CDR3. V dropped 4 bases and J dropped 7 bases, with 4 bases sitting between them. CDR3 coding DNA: TGTGCCAGCAGTTATCACGGGGAGCTGTTTTTT. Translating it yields CASSYHGELFF.

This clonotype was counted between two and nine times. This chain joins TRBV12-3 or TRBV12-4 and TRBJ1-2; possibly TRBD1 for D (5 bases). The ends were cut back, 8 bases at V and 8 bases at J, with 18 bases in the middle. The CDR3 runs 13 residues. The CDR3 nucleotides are TGTGCCAGCGGATCAGGGTCGCTGGGGGGCTACACCTTC. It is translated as CASGSGSLGGYTF.

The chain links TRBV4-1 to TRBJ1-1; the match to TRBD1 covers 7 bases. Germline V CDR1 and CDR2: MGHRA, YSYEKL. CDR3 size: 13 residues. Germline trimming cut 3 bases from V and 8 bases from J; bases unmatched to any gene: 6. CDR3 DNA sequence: TGCGCCAGCAGCCAGTCGACAGGGTTAGAAGCTTTCTTT. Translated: CASSQSTGLEAFF.